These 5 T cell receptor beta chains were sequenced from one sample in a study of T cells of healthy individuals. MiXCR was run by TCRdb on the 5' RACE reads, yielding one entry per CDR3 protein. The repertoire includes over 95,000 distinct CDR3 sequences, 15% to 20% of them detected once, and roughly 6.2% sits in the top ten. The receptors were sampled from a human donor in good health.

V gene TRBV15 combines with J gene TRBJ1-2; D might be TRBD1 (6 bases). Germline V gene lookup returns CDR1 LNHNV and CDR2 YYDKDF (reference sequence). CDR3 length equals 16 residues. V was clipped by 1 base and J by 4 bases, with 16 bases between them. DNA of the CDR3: TGTGCCACCAGCAGAGGATTACAGGGAGGGAGCTATGGCTACACCTTC. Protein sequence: CATSRGLQGGSYGYTF.

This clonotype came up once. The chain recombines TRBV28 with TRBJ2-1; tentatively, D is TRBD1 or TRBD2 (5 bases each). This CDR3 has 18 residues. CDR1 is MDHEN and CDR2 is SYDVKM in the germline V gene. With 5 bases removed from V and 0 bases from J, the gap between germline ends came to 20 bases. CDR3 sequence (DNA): TGTGCCAGCAGTCCCTCGGGCCTGGGGGAACGCTCCTACAATGAGCAGTTCTTC. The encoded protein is CASSPSGLGERSYNEQFF.

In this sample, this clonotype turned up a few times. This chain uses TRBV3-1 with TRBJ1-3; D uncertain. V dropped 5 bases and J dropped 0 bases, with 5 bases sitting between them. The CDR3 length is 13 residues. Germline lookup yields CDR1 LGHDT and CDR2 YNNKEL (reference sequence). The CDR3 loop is CASSSFSGNTIYF. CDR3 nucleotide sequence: TGTGCCAGCAGCTCTTTCTCTGGAAACACCATATATTTT.

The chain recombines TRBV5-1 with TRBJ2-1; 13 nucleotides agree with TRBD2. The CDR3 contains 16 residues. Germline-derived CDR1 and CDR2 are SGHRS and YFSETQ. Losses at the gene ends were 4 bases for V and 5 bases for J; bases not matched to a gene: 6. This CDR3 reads CASSPTGTSGDNEQFF. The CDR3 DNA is TGCGCCAGCAGCCCTACCGGGACTAGCGGGGACAATGAGCAGTTCTTC.

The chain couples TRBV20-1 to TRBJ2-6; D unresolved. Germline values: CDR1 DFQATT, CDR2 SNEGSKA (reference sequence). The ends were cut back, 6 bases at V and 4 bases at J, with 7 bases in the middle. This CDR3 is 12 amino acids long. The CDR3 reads CSAGAGANVLTF. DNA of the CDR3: TGCAGTGCGGGTGCAGGGGCCAACGTCCTGACTTTC.